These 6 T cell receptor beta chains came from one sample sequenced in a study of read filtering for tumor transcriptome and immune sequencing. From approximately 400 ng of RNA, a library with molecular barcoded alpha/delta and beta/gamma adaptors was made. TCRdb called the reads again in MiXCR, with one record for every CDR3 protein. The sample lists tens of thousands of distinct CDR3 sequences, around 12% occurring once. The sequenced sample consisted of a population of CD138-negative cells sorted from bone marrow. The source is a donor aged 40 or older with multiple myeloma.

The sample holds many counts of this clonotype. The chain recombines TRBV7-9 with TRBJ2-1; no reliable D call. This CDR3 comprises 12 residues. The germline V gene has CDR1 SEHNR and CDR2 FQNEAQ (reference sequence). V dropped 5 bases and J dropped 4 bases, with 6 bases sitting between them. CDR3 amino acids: CASSPNYNEQFF. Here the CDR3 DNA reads TGTGCCAGCAGCCCAAATTACAATGAGCAGTTCTTC.

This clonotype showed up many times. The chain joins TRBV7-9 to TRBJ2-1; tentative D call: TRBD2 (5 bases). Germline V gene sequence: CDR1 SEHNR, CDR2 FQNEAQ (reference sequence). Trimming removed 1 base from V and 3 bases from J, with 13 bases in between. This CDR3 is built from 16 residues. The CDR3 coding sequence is TGTGCCAGCAGCTTAGGAGGACCAGCGGTCTACAATGAGCAGTTCTTC. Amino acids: CASSLGGPAVYNEQFF.

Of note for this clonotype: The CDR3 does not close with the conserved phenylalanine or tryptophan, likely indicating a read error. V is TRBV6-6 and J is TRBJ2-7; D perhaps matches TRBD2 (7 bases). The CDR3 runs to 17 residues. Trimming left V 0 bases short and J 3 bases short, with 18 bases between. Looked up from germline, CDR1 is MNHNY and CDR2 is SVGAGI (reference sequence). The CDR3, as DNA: TGTGCCAGCAGTTACTCAGTGGGGGGCGGGGGCGACTACGAGCAGTACCTC. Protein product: CASSYSVGGGGDYEQYL.

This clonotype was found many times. Here the CDR3 DNA reads TGCGCCAGCAGCTTGGGTCTAGCGGGAGCGTTTAATGAGCAGTTCTTC. It yields the protein CASSLGLAGAFNEQFF. The rearrangement links TRBV5-1 to TRBJ2-1; TRBD2 matches 10 bases. There are 16 residues in the CDR3. Germline V gives CDR1 SGHRS, CDR2 YFSETQ. The trim removed 0 bases at V and 7 bases at J, leaving 7 bases unmatched.

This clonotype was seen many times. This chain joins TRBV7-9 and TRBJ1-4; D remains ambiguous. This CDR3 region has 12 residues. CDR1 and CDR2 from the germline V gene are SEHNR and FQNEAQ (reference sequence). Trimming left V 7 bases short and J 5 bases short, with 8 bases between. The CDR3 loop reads CASKRGNEKLFF. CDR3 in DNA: TGTGCCAGCAAAAGAGGGAATGAAAAACTGTTTTTT.

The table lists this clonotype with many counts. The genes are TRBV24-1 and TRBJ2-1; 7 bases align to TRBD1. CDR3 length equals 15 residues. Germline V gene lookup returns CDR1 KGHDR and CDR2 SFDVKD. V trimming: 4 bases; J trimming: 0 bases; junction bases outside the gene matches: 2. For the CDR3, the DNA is TGTGCCACCAGTGAGCCAGGGGGCTCCTACAATGAGCAGTTCTTC. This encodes CATSEPGGSYNEQFF.